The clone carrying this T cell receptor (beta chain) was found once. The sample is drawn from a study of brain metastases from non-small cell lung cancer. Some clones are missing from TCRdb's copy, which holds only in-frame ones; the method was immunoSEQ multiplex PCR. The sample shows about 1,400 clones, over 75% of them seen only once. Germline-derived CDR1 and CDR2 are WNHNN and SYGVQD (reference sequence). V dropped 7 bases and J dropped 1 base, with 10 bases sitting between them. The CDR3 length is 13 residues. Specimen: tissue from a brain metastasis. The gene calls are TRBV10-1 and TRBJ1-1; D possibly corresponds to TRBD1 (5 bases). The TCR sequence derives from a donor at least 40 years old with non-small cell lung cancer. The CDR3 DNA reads TGCGCCAGCACCGACGACAGGAACACTGAAGCTTTCTTT. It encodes CASTDDRNTEAFF.